The rows below give T cell receptor beta chains drawn from one sample of a study of T cells after yellow fever vaccination. TCRdb re-called the 5' RACE reads through MiXCR, storing one row per CDR3 protein. The sample consists of 450,000 to 650,000 distinct CDR3 sequences, around a fifth of them appearing once. The sequenced sample was PBMCs, obtained approximately 20 days after the first yellow fever vaccination. The receptors were sampled from a man aged 18 to 29 who received the YFV17D yellow fever vaccine. Both conserved end residues are part of each CDR3. Fields, in order: D gene, J gene, V gene, clone size, CDR3 DNA, CDR3 protein. A D gene is named only where the DNA matches it firmly. Size is stated for part of the rows, as once, few or many counts, or as a class when the clone is expanded.

D gene: -
J gene: TRBJ2-5
V gene: TRBV6-2/TRBV6-3
clone size: -
CDR3 DNA: TGTGCCAGCAGTTACTCTAGACGACCGGGACGGAATCAAGAGACCCAGTACTTC
CDR3 protein: CASSYSRRPGRNQETQYF

D gene: -
J gene: TRBJ1-1
V gene: TRBV5-1
clone size: -
CDR3 DNA: TGCGCCAGCAGCTTGCAGGGCGAGGGTGAAGCTTTCTTT
CDR3 protein: CASSLQGEGEAFF

D gene: TRBD2
J gene: TRBJ2-1
V gene: TRBV20-1
clone size: -
CDR3 DNA: TGCAGTGCGCTACTAGCGGGGGGGTTCTATGAGCAGTTCTTC
CDR3 protein: CSALLAGGFYEQFF

D gene: TRBD1
J gene: TRBJ2-1
V gene: TRBV4-2
clone size: few
CDR3 DNA: TGTGCCAGCAGCCAAGATGTGGGCACAGGGGTGGGCGAGCAGTTCTTC
CDR3 protein: CASSQDVGTGVGEQFF

D gene: -
J gene: TRBJ2-3
V gene: TRBV2
clone size: few
CDR3 DNA: TGTGCCAGCTTAACGGTGGAGACGCAGTATTTT
CDR3 protein: CASLTVETQYF

D gene: TRBD2
J gene: TRBJ2-5
V gene: TRBV4-3
clone size: many
CDR3 DNA: TGCGCCAGCAGCCAAGATCCTAGCGGGGGGGCAGAGACCCAGTACTTC
CDR3 protein: CASSQDPSGGAETQYF

D gene: -
J gene: TRBJ2-4
V gene: TRBV7-2
clone size: few
CDR3 DNA: TGTGCCAGCAGCTTGGGACCCGGACAGGGAGGGAACATTCAGTACTTC
CDR3 protein: CASSLGPGQGGNIQYF

D gene: -
J gene: TRBJ2-3
V gene: TRBV27
clone size: many
CDR3 DNA: TGTGCCAGCAGTTTAGGGGACACAGATACGCAGTATTTT
CDR3 protein: CASSLGDTDTQYF

D gene: TRBD1
J gene: TRBJ2-2
V gene: TRBV11-3
clone size: -
CDR3 DNA: TGTGCCAGCACCTTAGGGACAGGGACCACCGGGGAGCTGTTTTTT
CDR3 protein: CASTLGTGTTGELFF

D gene: -
J gene: TRBJ2-1
V gene: TRBV7-2
clone size: -
CDR3 DNA: TGTGCCAGCAGCTTAGAGCGGCAGGCTTATTATGAGCAGTTCTTC
CDR3 protein: CASSLERQAYYEQFF

D gene: -
J gene: TRBJ2-5
V gene: TRBV7-2
clone size: few
CDR3 DNA: TGTGCCAGCCTAGGACAAGAGACCCAGTACTTC
CDR3 protein: CASLGQETQYF

D gene: -
J gene: TRBJ2-7
V gene: TRBV15
clone size: few
CDR3 DNA: TGTGCCACCAGCAGAGGGGCGGCTGGTAGGGGGTCGAGCTACGAGCAGTACTTC
CDR3 protein: CATSRGAAGRGSSYEQYF

D gene: -
J gene: TRBJ2-1
V gene: TRBV7-3
clone size: many
CDR3 DNA: TGTGCCAGCAGCTCGGACAGCTACAATGAGCAGTTCTTC
CDR3 protein: CASSSDSYNEQFF

D gene: -
J gene: TRBJ1-6
V gene: TRBV4-1
clone size: -
CDR3 DNA: TGCGCCAGCAGCCTCCGGGGCTTAGAGGTGGCGGCCCTCCACTTT
CDR3 protein: CASSLRGLEVAALHF

D gene: -
J gene: TRBJ1-2
V gene: TRBV7-2
clone size: -
CDR3 DNA: TGTGCCAGCAGCTTGGGGGGGGCTGGAGGTGGCTACACCTTC
CDR3 protein: CASSLGGAGGGYTF

D gene: TRBD1
J gene: TRBJ2-2
V gene: TRBV4-3
clone size: -
CDR3 DNA: TGCGCCAGCAGCCAAGCCATCTTTGGACAGGGCGCGTCCGGGGAGCTGTTTTTT
CDR3 protein: CASSQAIFGQGASGELFF

D gene: -
J gene: TRBJ1-4
V gene: TRBV29-1
clone size: few
CDR3 DNA: TGCAGCGTCCTCGATTCCGGAACGAATGAAAAACTGTTTTTT
CDR3 protein: CSVLDSGTNEKLFF

D gene: -
J gene: TRBJ2-5
V gene: TRBV5-1
clone size: many
CDR3 DNA: TGCGCCAGCAGCTTGGATGTTCAGAAAACCCAAGAGACCCAGTACTTC
CDR3 protein: CASSLDVQKTQETQYF

D gene: -
J gene: TRBJ2-5
V gene: TRBV10-1
clone size: few
CDR3 DNA: TGCGCCAGCAGTGCAGGGGTCGTGGAGACCCAGTACTTC
CDR3 protein: CASSAGVVETQYF

D gene: -
J gene: TRBJ2-4
V gene: TRBV4-3
clone size: few
CDR3 DNA: TGCGCCAGCAGCCATTCGTCAGACACTTGGCAAAACATTCAGTACTTC
CDR3 protein: CASSHSSDTWQNIQYF

D gene: -
J gene: TRBJ1-2
V gene: TRBV28
clone size: few
CDR3 DNA: TGTGCCAGCAGTTTAGTGGGGGTAGGCTACACCTTC
CDR3 protein: CASSLVGVGYTF

D gene: -
J gene: TRBJ2-1
V gene: TRBV27
clone size: -
CDR3 DNA: TGTGCCAGTAACCTTCAGGGGGGCAATGAGCAGTTCTTC
CDR3 protein: CASNLQGGNEQFF

D gene: -
J gene: TRBJ1-2
V gene: TRBV12-5
clone size: -
CDR3 DNA: TGTGCTAGTGGAACGGACTGGAACTATGGCTACACCTTC
CDR3 protein: CASGTDWNYGYTF

D gene: -
J gene: TRBJ2-7
V gene: TRBV4-2
clone size: few
CDR3 DNA: TGTGCCAGCAGCCCACAGGTGGGGGCCTACGAGCAGTACTTC
CDR3 protein: CASSPQVGAYEQYF

D gene: -
J gene: TRBJ2-4
V gene: TRBV5-1
clone size: -
CDR3 DNA: TGCGCCAGCAGCTTTCGCTCTAGGGCCAAAAACATTCAGTACTTC
CDR3 protein: CASSFRSRAKNIQYF

D gene: -
J gene: TRBJ2-7
V gene: TRBV20-1
clone size: -
CDR3 DNA: TGCAGTGCTATGGGGGCCGTGAGGGCCCGGATCTACGAGCAGTACTTC
CDR3 protein: CSAMGAVRARIYEQYF

D gene: -
J gene: TRBJ1-6
V gene: TRBV7-9
clone size: few
CDR3 DNA: TGTGCCAGCAGCAGGAGGGGGGCCTATAATTCACCCCTCCACTTT
CDR3 protein: CASSRRGAYNSPLHF

D gene: TRBD1
J gene: TRBJ1-1
V gene: TRBV28
clone size: -
CDR3 DNA: TGTGCCAGCAGTTACCTCCAGGGGGGACGCACTGAAGCTTTCTTT
CDR3 protein: CASSYLQGGRTEAFF

D gene: TRBD1
J gene: TRBJ2-7
V gene: TRBV28
clone size: -
CDR3 DNA: TGTGCCAGCAGAACCGCAGGGGGCGGTTCCTACGAGCAGTACTTC
CDR3 protein: CASRTAGGGSYEQYF

D gene: -
J gene: TRBJ2-7
V gene: TRBV28
clone size: few
CDR3 DNA: TGTGCCAGCGCACCGACGGGGGCCGAGCAGTACTTC
CDR3 protein: CASAPTGAEQYF

D gene: -
J gene: TRBJ2-2
V gene: TRBV15
clone size: few
CDR3 DNA: TGTGCCACCAGCAGAGATCTGAGCGCGAACACCGGGGAGCTGTTTTTT
CDR3 protein: CATSRDLSANTGELFF

D gene: TRBD1
J gene: TRBJ1-1
V gene: TRBV7-2
clone size: few
CDR3 DNA: TGTGCCAGCAGCACCCGGGACAGGGAAGCTTTCTTT
CDR3 protein: CASSTRDREAFF

D gene: -
J gene: TRBJ2-2
V gene: TRBV10-3
clone size: few
CDR3 DNA: TGTGCCATCGGCCGTCCGGTGAACACCGGGGAGCTGTTTTTT
CDR3 protein: CAIGRPVNTGELFF

D gene: TRBD2
J gene: TRBJ2-2
V gene: TRBV28
clone size: -
CDR3 DNA: TGTGCCAGCAGTACGGGGGGGCGGTACACCGGGGAGCTGTTTTTT
CDR3 protein: CASSTGGRYTGELFF

D gene: TRBD1
J gene: TRBJ2-3
V gene: TRBV7-9
clone size: -
CDR3 DNA: TGTGCCAGCAGTCGACAGGGTACGCAGTATTTT
CDR3 protein: CASSRQGTQYF

D gene: -
J gene: TRBJ2-1
V gene: TRBV12-3/TRBV12-4
clone size: -
CDR3 DNA: TGTGCCAGCAGTATCCCGGAGAGGGTCTACAATGAGCAGTTCTTC
CDR3 protein: CASSIPERVYNEQFF

D gene: TRBD1
J gene: TRBJ1-1
V gene: TRBV7-9
clone size: few
CDR3 DNA: TGTGCCAGCAGCAAAACAGGGGCCAACACTGAAGCTTTCTTT
CDR3 protein: CASSKTGANTEAFF